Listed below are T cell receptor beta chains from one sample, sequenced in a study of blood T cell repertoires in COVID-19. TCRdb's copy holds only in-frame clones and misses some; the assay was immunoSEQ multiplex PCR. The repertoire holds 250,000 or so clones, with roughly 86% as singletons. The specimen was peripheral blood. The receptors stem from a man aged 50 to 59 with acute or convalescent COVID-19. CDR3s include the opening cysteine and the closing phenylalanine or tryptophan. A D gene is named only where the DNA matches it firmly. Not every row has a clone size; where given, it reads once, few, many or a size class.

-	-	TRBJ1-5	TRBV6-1	TGTGCCAGCAGTGAAGGGACAGTCCCGGATCAGCCCCAGCATTTT	CASSEGTVPDQPQHF
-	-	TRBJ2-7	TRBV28	TGTGCCAGCAGTCAAACCCCGGGTTTGGTAAGAGAATACGAGCAGTACTTC	CASSQTPGLVREYEQYF
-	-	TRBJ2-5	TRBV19	TGTGCCAGTAGTATGGGGGGAGGTGAGGAGACCCAGTACTTC	CASSMGGGEETQYF
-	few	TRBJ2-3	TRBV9	TGTGCCAGCAGCGTTTTGACAGGCCCAGATACGCAGTATTTT	CASSVLTGPDTQYF
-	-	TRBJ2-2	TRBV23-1	TGCGCCAGCCCGCTCAGGGGCCGAAACACCGGGGAGCTGTTTTTT	CASPLRGRNTGELFF
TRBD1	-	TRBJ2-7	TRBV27	TGTGCCAGCAGTGCACAGGGGGAGCTGCCCTACGAGCAGTACTTC	CASSAQGELPYEQYF
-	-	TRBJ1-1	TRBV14	TGTGCCAGCAGCCCCTTTGGCGGGACTTCGGCTTTCTTT	CASSPFGGTSAFF
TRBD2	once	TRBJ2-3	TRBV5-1	TGCGCCAGCAGTCGCGGTAGCGGGGGTCTATCCTACACAGATACGCAGTATTTT	CASSRGSGGLSYTDTQYF
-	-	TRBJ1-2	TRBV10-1	TGCGCCAGCAGTGAGATCGCGGCCTATGGCTACACCTTC	CASSEIAAYGYTF
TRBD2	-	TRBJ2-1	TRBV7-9	TGTGCCAGCAGCTCACCGGGACTAGCTGTCTACAATGAGCAGTTCTTC	CASSSPGLAVYNEQFF
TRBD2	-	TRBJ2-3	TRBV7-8	TGTGCCAGCAGCTCACTAGCGGGAGGGCCGGCAGATACGCAGTATTTT	CASSSLAGGPADTQYF
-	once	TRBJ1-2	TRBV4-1	TGCGCCAGCAGCCAAGATCTCAGTATGGGCTACACCTTC	CASSQDLSMGYTF
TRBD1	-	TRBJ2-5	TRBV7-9	TGTGCCAGCAGTGGTTCCTCCGGGACAGTGGGCAGGGGGACCCAGTACTTC	CASSGSSGTVGRGTQYF
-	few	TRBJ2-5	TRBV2	TGTGCCAGCAGTGAAGTTGAGGGCGGAGAGACCCAGTACTTC	CASSEVEGGETQYF
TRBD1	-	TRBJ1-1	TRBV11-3	TGTGCCAGCAGCTATTTGGGGGACAGCCTTCACACTGAAGCTTTCTTT	CASSYLGDSLHTEAFF
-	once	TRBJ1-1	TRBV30	TGTGCCTGGAGTACAGGGTTAGACGCTTTCTTT	CAWSTGLDAFF
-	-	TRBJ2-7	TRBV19	TGTGCCAGTAGTCTCAGTCTAGCGCTCTACGAGCAGTACTTC	CASSLSLALYEQYF
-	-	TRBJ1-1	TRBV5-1	TGCGCCAGCAGTGTGACCTCCAGGATTGGTGAAGCTTTCTTT	CASSVTSRIGEAFF
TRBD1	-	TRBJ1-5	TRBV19	TGTGCCAGCACAGGGGCGGCTCAGCCCCAGCATTTT	CASTGAAQPQHF
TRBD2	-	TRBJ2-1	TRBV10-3	TGTGCCATCAGGGCCAGTAGGGCGGGAGGCAACTACAATGAGCAGTTCTTC	CAIRASRAGGNYNEQFF
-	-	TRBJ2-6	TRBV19	TGTGCCAGTAGTGGCGACAGCTCTGGGGCCAACGTCCTGACTTTC	CASSGDSSGANVLTF
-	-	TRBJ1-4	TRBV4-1	TGCGCCAGCAGCCAAGATGGACAGCCTAATGAAAAACTGTTTTTT	CASSQDGQPNEKLFF
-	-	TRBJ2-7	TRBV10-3	TGTGCCATCAGTGGGCGGGGTTCCGAGCAGTACTTC	CAISGRGSEQYF
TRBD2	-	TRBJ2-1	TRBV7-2	TGTGCCAGCAGCCTCCGGTCGACTAGCGGGAGAGGAAATGAGCAGTTCTTC	CASSLRSTSGRGNEQFF
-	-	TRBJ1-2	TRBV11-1	TGTGCCAGCAGCGCCGACAGCAACTATGGCTACACCTTC	CASSADSNYGYTF
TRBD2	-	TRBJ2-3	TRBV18	TGTGCCAGCTCAAGAGGACTAGCGGGAGGCACCGAGGCAGATACGCAGTATTTT	CASSRGLAGGTEADTQYF
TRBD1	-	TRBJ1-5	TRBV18	TGTGCCAGCTCGGATGACAGGGGGTATCAGCCCCAGCATTTT	CASSDDRGYQPQHF
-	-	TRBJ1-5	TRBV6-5	TGTGCCAGCAGTTCCTTGGGGGGATTTGGCAATCAGCCCCAGCATTTT	CASSSLGGFGNQPQHF